This TCR beta chain was obtained from a study of CD8 T cells in Susac syndrome. Random hexamers were used to reverse transcribe the RNA input (about 0.5 to 1 ug). Amplification of TCR beta CDR3 by immunoSEQ multiplex PCR spanned 54 Vbeta and 13 Jbeta. MiXCR was run by TCRdb on the immunoSEQ multiplex PCR reads, yielding one entry per CDR3 protein. The table lists about 150,000 distinct CDR3 sequences, almost 96% of them singletons. Only one count was recorded for this clonotype. The CDR3 contains 13 residues. V dropped 6 bases and J dropped 5 bases, with 13 bases sitting between them. The germline gives CDR1 MDHEN, CDR2 SYDVKM.

The clonotype was recovered from a human donor with Susac syndrome. The sample comprised CD4+ T cells from PBMCs. The chain uses TRBV28 and TRBJ2-5, with D possibly being TRBD1 (6 bases). CDR3 region: CASREQGRETQYF. The CDR3 bases are TGTGCCAGCAGGGAACAGGGAAGGGAGACCCAGTACTTC.